These 25 T cell receptor beta chains originate from one sample sequenced in a study of shared clonotypes between healthy human individuals. Measured with immunoSEQ multiplex PCR; TCRdb has only the in-frame clones, and not every one. The sample lists some 1,900,000 clones, 85% to 95% seen once, with 1% to 1.5% in the top ten. The naive CD8 fraction comprised CD45RO-negative cells positively selected for CCR7 and excluded terminally differentiated effector memory CD45RA+ cells. Sequencing input: naive CD8+ T cells sorted from blood. Source of these receptors: a man aged 18 to 35 in good health.

The chain combines TRBV29-1 with TRBJ1-2; TRBD1 is a possible D gene (6 bases). Trimming removed 1 base at V and 8 bases at J, with 11 bases between. The CDR3 is made up of 12 amino acids. Germline V CDR1 and CDR2: SQVTM, ANQGSEA. The CDR3, as DNA: TGCAGCGTTGAAGGCAAGACAGGCGGCTACACCTTC. It codes for CSVEGKTGGYTF.

The gene calls are TRBV6-5 and TRBJ2-1; no firm D call. Trimming took off 2 bases at V and 8 bases at J, with 7 bases between the two ends. This CDR3 has 12 amino acids. CDR1 is MNHEY and CDR2 is SVGAGI in the germline V gene. CDR3 residues: CASSYRVDEQFF. DNA of the CDR3: TGTGCCAGCAGTTACAGGGTCGATGAGCAGTTCTTC.

The rearrangement joins TRBV5-5 to TRBJ2-1; D is unresolved. CDR3 length equals 15 residues. The germline gives CDR1 SGHKS, CDR2 YYEKEE (reference sequence). Trimming took off 0 bases at V and 2 bases at J, with 9 bases between the two ends. CDR3 coding DNA: TGTGCCAGCAGCTTGGCTTTAACAGCCTACAATGAGCAGTTCTTC. Translation gives CASSLALTAYNEQFF.

This clone showed up just once. The chain links TRBV4-1 to TRBJ1-6; tentative D call: TRBD1 (6 bases). V gave up 2 bases and J gave up 6 bases, with 14 bases separating them. Germline V CDR1 and CDR2: MGHRA, YSYEKL. CDR3 size: 16 residues. The CDR3 DNA reads TGCGCCAGCAGCCAACGACGGGGGGCGGGTAATTCACCCCTCCACTTT. It specifies CASSQRRGAGNSPLHF.

The chain joins TRBV9 to TRBJ2-7; TRBD2 might be the D (5 bases). Germline V gives CDR1 SGDLS, CDR2 YYNGEE. The CDR3 is 15 residues long. V lost 6 bases and J 2 bases, leaving 18 bases between the germline ends. This CDR3 reads CASTLGPGVTYEQYF. The CDR3 DNA is TGTGCCAGCACCCTAGGGCCCGGGGTGACCTACGAGCAGTACTTC. The whole variable domain, filled in from reference TRBV9 and TRBJ2-7, reads DSGVTQTPKHLITATGQRVTLRCSPRSGDLSVYWYQQSLDQGLQFLIQYYNGEERAKGNILERFSAQQFPDLHSELNLSSLELGDSALYFCASTLGPGVTYEQYFGPGTRLTVT.

The chain combines TRBV9 with TRBJ1-2; 12 bases fit TRBD1. The CDR3 runs 14 residues. V trimming: 2 bases; J trimming: 6 bases; junction bases outside the gene matches: 2. Germline V lookup: CDR1 SGDLS, CDR2 YYNGEE. The CDR3 DNA is TGTGCCAGCAGCGTGGGACAGGGGGCGGATGGCTACACCTTC. It is translated as CASSVGQGADGYTF.

This chain connects TRBV5-1 to TRBJ2-7; D may be TRBD1 (6 bases). The CDR3 spans 13 residues. Germline V gene data show CDR1 as SGHRS and CDR2 as YFSETQ. V was clipped by 0 bases and J by 7 bases, with 11 bases between them. For the CDR3, the DNA is TGCGCCAGCAGCTTGGACAGGGTTTGGGAGCAGTACTTC. Residues: CASSLDRVWEQYF.

This chain connects TRBV30 to TRBJ1-3; D is possibly TRBD1 (5 bases). The V end was cut by 4 bases, the J end by 4 bases, with 20 bases between. CDR1 and CDR2 from the germline V gene are GTSNPN and SVGIG (reference sequence). CDR3 length: 16 residues. CDR3 sequence (DNA): TGTGCCTGGAATACGGACACGCCGACTTCGGGAAACACCATATATTTT. It codes for CAWNTDTPTSGNTIYF.

This chain joins TRBV6-5 and TRBJ2-5; the D call may be TRBD1 or TRBD2 (6 bases each). The germline gives CDR1 MNHEY, CDR2 SVGAGI. V dropped 0 bases and J dropped 5 bases, with 13 bases sitting between them. The CDR3 length is 15 residues. Here the CDR3 reads CASSYSPRGGETQYF. Here the CDR3 DNA reads TGTGCCAGCAGTTACTCCCCCAGGGGAGGTGAGACCCAGTACTTC.

The chain carries TRBV4-3 and TRBJ2-1; D call uncertain. The germline CDR1 and CDR2 sequences are LGHNA and YSLEER. V lost 0 bases and J 0 bases, leaving 6 bases between the germline ends. CDR3 length: 15 residues. The CDR3 nucleotides read TGCGCCAGCAGCCAAGATAAAAGCTCCTACAATGAGCAGTTCTTC. Its translation is CASSQDKSSYNEQFF.

This rearrangement joins TRBV28 to TRBJ2-7; no reliable D call. Germline V gene sequence: CDR1 MDHEN, CDR2 SYDVKM. The V and J ends lost 5 bases and 2 bases respectively, with 10 bases between them. The CDR3 is 13 residues long. CDR3 sequence (DNA): TGTGCCAGCAGTGTCCAGAGCGCCTACGAGCAGTACTTC. Its protein is CASSVQSAYEQYF.

The rearrangement uses TRBV4-1 and TRBJ2-7; 8 nucleotides agree with TRBD2. Germline loops: CDR1 MGHRA, CDR2 YSYEKL. The CDR3 sequence is 11 residues long. The junction had 1 base not matched to a gene; V was cut back by 3 bases and J by 9 bases. The CDR3 loop is CASSHGGGQYF. The CDR3 nucleotides read TGCGCCAGCAGCCACGGGGGGGGGCAGTACTTC.

The chain combines TRBV28 with TRBJ2-1; D might be TRBD1 (6 bases). Germline V gene lookup returns CDR1 MDHEN and CDR2 SYDVKM. This CDR3 comprises 15 residues. V was shortened by 2 bases and J by 2 bases, with 10 bases between the two germline ends. The chain's CDR3 is CASSLRQGTYNEQFF. The CDR3 nucleotides read TGTGCCAGCAGTTTAAGGCAGGGGACCTACAATGAGCAGTTCTTC.

This chain joins TRBV5-1 and TRBJ2-1, with 13 nucleotides matching TRBD2. After removal of 6 bases from V and 9 bases from J, the junction contained 9 bases not matched to a gene. The CDR3 is 15 residues long. In germline, CDR1 is SGHRS, CDR2 YFSETQ. CDR3: CASMDGLAGVGEQFF. CDR3 DNA sequence: TGCGCCAGCATGGATGGACTAGCGGGGGTTGGTGAGCAGTTCTTC.

The CDR3, as DNA: TGCGCCAGCAGCCAGGGGGATTACCTCACAGATACGCAGTATTTT. Translation: CASSQGDYLTDTQYF. The V and J genes are TRBV4-3 and TRBJ2-3; D might be TRBD1 or TRBD2, each matching 5 bases. Germline CDR1 reads LGHNA; CDR2 reads YSLEER. Trimming took 3 bases from V and 2 from J, leaving 12 bases between them. This CDR3 has 15 amino acids.

This CDR3 is CASSFFLGDKNIQYF. In DNA form, the CDR3 reads TGTGCCAGCAGTTTTTTCTTAGGTGACAAAAACATTCAGTACTTC. The gene calls are TRBV27 and TRBJ2-4; D is undetermined. Germline V gene sequence: CDR1 MNHEY, CDR2 SMNVEV (reference sequence). The CDR3 covers 15 residues. The germline V and J ends were trimmed by 3 bases and 3 bases, with 12 bases remaining between them.

This clone has just one count. V usage is TRBV11-2 and J usage is TRBJ1-2, with 7 bases identical to TRBD1. V lost 4 bases, J lost 8 bases, and 10 bases stayed unmatched. CDR3 length equals 14 residues. The germline gives CDR1 SGHAT, CDR2 FQNNGV. Here the CDR3 reads CASSSLRDSRGYTF. The CDR3 DNA is TGTGCCAGCAGCTCTCTCCGGGACAGTCGGGGCTACACCTTC.

The gene calls are TRBV4-3 and TRBJ1-2; no clear D gene. Germline loops: CDR1 LGHNA, CDR2 YSLEER. The CDR3 runs to 14 residues. Trimming cost V 0 bases and J 7 bases, with 12 bases left between them. Here the CDR3 DNA reads TGCGCCAGCAGCCAAGAGCGGGTTGAGGGTGGCTACACCTTC. This gives the protein CASSQERVEGGYTF.

This chain uses TRBV11-2 with TRBJ1-2, with TRBD1 identical over 8 bases. After removal of 5 bases from V and 4 bases from J, the junction contained 6 bases not matched to a gene. This CDR3 is 14 amino acids long. Looked up from germline, CDR1 is SGHAT and CDR2 is FQNNGV. The CDR3 sequence: CASSLDQGAYGYTF. CDR3 DNA sequence: TGTGCCAGCAGCCTTGACCAGGGGGCCTATGGCTACACCTTC. Complete variable domain (other parts from reference TRBV11-2 and TRBJ1-2): EAGVAQSPRYKIIEKRQSVAFWCNPISGHATLYWYQQILGQGPKLLIQFQNNGVVDDSQLPKDRFSAERLKGVDSTLKIQPAKLEDSAVYLCASSLDQGAYGYTFGSGTRLTVV.

The J gene is TRBJ2-7, the V gene TRBV27, with 7 bases that match TRBD1. Looked up from germline, CDR1 is MNHEY and CDR2 is SMNVEV (reference sequence). V dropped 6 bases and J dropped 7; count of bases not matched to a gene: 18. This CDR3 comprises 16 residues. The CDR3, as DNA: TGTGCCAGCAGCCCGGGACGGACAGGAGAGGTCGGGGAGCAGTACTTC. It codes for CASSPGRTGEVGEQYF.

Worth noting for this clone: The sample carries other DNA sequences with the same CDR3. V is TRBV7-9 and J is TRBJ2-1; no clear D gene. The CDR3 is made up of 15 amino acids. V shed 1 base and J shed 2 bases, with 9 bases lying between them. The germline V gene encodes CDR1 SEHNR and CDR2 FQNEAQ (reference sequence). DNA of the CDR3: TGTGCCAGCAGCTTAGGGCAGGAACCCTACAATGAGCAGTTCTTC. This sequence encodes CASSLGQEPYNEQFF.

This clone was counted a single time. The chain carries TRBV4-3 and TRBJ2-3, with 7 bases matching TRBD2. V shed 0 bases and J 4 bases; nucleotides not matched to a gene: 4. The CDR3 is made up of 15 amino acids. Per the germline V gene, CDR1 is LGHNA and CDR2 is YSLEER. The CDR3 nucleotides are TGCGCCAGCAGCCAAGACTCCCGGGGGGCAGATACGCAGTATTTT. It codes for CASSQDSRGADTQYF.

The chain uses TRBV7-2 and TRBJ2-3, with 11 bases identical to TRBD2. V trimming: 2 bases; J trimming: 5 bases; junction bases outside the gene matches: 3. Germline CDR1 reads SGHTA; CDR2 reads FQGNSA. CDR3 length: 15 residues. The DNA of the CDR3 is TGTGCCAGCAGCTTAATCGGACTAGCGGGAGATACGCAGTATTTT. Its translation: CASSLIGLAGDTQYF.

V gene TRBV5-8 combines with J gene TRBJ1-2, with 7 bases lining up with TRBD1. The V gene's germline CDR1 is SGHTS and CDR2 YDEGEE. Trimming took 4 bases from V and 8 from J; bases not matched to a gene: 8. CDR3 length: 13 residues. In DNA form, the CDR3 reads TGTGCCAGCAGCCTCGGGACAGTTGAAGGCTACACCTTC. Translated: CASSLGTVEGYTF.

V gene TRBV5-4 combines with J gene TRBJ1-1, with 8 bases that match TRBD1. The trim removed 3 bases at V and 5 bases at J, leaving 9 bases unmatched. The CDR3 loop spans 15 amino acids. CDR1 is SGHNT, CDR2 YYREEE, per germline (reference sequence). CDR3 in amino acids: CASSWESTGGTEAFF. The CDR3, as DNA: TGTGCCAGCAGCTGGGAAAGTACAGGGGGTACTGAAGCTTTCTTT.